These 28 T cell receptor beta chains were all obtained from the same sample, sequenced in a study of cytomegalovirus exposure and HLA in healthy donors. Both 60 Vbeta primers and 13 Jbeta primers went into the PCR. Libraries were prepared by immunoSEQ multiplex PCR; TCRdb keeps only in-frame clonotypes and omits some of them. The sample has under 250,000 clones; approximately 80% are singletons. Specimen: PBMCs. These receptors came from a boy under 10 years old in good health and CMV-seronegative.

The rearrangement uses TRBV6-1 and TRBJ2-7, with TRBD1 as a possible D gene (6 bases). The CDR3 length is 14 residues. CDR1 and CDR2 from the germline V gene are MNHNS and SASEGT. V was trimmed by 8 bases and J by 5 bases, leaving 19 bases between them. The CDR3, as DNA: TGTGCCAGCCCAAAAACAGGGAAGTTCCACGAGCAGTACTTC. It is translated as CASPKTGKFHEQYF.

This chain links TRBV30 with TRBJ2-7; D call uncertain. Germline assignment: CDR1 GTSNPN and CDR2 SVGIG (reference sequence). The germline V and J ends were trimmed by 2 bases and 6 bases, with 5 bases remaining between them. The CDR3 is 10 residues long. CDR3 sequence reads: CAWSLGEQYF. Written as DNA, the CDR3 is TGTGCCTGGAGTCTCGGCGAGCAGTACTTC.

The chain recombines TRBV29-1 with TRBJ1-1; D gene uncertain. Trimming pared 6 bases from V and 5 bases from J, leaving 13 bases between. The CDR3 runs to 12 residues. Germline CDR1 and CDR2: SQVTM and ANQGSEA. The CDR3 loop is CSVPGWGTEAFF. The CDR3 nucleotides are TGCAGCGTCCCGGGGTGGGGAACTGAAGCTTTCTTT.

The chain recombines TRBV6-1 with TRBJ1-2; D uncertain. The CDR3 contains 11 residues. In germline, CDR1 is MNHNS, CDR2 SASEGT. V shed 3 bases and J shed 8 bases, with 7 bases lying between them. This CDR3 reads CASSDNLGYTF. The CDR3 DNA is TGTGCCAGCAGTGATAATTTGGGCTACACCTTC.

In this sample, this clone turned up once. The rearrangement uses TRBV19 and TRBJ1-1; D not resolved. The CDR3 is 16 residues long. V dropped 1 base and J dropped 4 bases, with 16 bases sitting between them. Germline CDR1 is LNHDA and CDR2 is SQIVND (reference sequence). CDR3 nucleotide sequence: TGTGCCAGTAGTATAGCCCCCCGGGGAATGGGCACTGAAGCTTTCTTT. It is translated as CASSIAPRGMGTEAFF. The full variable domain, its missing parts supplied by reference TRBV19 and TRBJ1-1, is DGGITQSPKYLFRKEGQNVTLSCEQNLNHDAMYWYRQDPGQGLRLIYYSQIVNDFQKGDIAEGYSVSREKKESFPLTVTSAQKNPTAFYLCASSIAPRGMGTEAFFGQGTRLTVV.

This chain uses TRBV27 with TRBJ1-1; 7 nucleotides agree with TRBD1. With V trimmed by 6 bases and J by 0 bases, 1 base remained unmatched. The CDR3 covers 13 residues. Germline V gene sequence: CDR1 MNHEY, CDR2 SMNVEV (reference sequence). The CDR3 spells CASRGQMNTEAFF. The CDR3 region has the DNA TGTGCCAGCAGGGGACAGATGAACACTGAAGCTTTCTTT.

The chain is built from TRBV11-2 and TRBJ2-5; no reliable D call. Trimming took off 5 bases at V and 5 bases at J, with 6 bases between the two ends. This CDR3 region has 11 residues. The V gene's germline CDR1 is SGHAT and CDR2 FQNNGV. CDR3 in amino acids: CASSHSETQYF. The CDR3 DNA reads TGTGCCAGCAGCCACTCCGAGACCCAGTACTTC.

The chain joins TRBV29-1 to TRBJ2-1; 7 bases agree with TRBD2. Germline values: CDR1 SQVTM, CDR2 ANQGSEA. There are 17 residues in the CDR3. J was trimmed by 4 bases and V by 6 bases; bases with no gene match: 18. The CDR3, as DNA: TGCAGCGTCCCCCCCGCCCTAGCGGTCAATGGGTACAATGAGCAGTTCTTC. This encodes CSVPPALAVNGYNEQFF.

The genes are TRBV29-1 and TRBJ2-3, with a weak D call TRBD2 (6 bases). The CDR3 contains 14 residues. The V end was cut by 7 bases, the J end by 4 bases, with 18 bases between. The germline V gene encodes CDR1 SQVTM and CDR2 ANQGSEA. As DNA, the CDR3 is TGCAGCGCCCTTAGCGGACTTGGCGCAGATACGCAGTATTTT. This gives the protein CSALSGLGADTQYF.

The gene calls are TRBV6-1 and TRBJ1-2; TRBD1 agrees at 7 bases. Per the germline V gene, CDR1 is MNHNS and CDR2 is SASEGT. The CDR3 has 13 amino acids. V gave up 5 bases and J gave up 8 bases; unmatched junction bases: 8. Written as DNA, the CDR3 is TGTGCCAGCAGTCGGGACAGCCTGCGGGGCTACACCTTC. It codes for CASSRDSLRGYTF.

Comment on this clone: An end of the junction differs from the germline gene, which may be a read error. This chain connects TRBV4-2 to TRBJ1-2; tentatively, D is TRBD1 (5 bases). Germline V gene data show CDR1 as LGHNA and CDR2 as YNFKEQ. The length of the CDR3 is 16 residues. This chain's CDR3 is CASSQEGRGEFYGYPF. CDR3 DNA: TGTGCCAGCAGCCAAGAGGGGCGGGGCGAATTTTATGGCTACCCCTTC.

The CDR3 loop reads CASSYQWNTEAFF. CDR3 DNA sequence: TGTGCCAGCAGTTACCAGTGGAACACTGAAGCTTTCTTT. The chain employs TRBV13 and TRBJ1-1; D uncertain. V lost 6 bases to trimming and J lost 1 base, with 9 bases between them. This CDR3 is built from 13 residues. CDR1 is PRHDT and CDR2 is FYEKMQ in the germline V gene (reference sequence).

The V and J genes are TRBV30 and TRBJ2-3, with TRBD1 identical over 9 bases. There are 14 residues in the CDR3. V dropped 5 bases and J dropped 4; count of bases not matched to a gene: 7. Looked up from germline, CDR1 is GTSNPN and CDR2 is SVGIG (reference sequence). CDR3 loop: CAWGTGQGADTQYF. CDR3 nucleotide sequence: TGTGCCTGGGGTACGGGACAGGGCGCAGATACGCAGTATTTT.

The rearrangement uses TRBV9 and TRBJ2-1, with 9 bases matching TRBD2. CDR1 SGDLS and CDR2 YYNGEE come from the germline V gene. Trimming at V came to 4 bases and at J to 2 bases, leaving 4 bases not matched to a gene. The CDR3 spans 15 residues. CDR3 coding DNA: TGTGCCAGCAGCCCTAGCGGGGATCCCTACAATGAGCAGTTCTTC. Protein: CASSPSGDPYNEQFF. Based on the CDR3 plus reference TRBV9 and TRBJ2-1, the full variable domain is DSGVTQTPKHLITATGQRVTLRCSPRSGDLSVYWYQQSLDQGLQFLIQYYNGEERAKGNILERFSAQQFPDLHSELNLSSLELGDSALYFCASSPSGDPYNEQFFGPGTRLTVL.

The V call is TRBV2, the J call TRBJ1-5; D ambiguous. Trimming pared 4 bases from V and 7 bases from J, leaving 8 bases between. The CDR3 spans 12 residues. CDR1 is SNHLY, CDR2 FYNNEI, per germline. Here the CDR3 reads CASSGATQPQHF. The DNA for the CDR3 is TGTGCCAGCAGTGGGGCAACGCAGCCCCAGCATTTT.

This chain's CDR3 is CASSLGGTGATYGYTF. The CDR3 DNA reads as TGTGCCAGCAGCTTAGGGGGGACAGGGGCCACCTATGGCTACACCTTC. The V and J genes are TRBV11-2 and TRBJ1-2; TRBD1 matches 10 bases. Losses at the gene ends were 1 base for V and 4 bases for J; bases not matched to a gene: 6. Germline V gives CDR1 SGHAT, CDR2 FQNNGV. CDR3 size: 16 residues.

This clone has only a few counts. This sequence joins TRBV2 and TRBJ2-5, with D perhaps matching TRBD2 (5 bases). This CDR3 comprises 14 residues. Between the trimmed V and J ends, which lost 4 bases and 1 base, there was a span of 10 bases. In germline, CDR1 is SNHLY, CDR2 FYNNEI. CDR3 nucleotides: TGTGCCAGCAGTGTCGAGGGCCCCCAAGAGACCCAGTACTTC. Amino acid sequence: CASSVEGPQETQYF.

The CDR3 spells CASSSEREAPNEQFF. In DNA, the CDR3 is TGCGCCAGCAGCTCTGAGCGGGAGGCACCTAATGAGCAGTTCTTC. This chain links TRBV5-1 with TRBJ2-1, with 9 bases fitting TRBD2. The CDR3 totals 15 residues. The trim removed 3 bases at V and 7 bases at J, leaving 8 bases unmatched. Germline-derived CDR1 and CDR2 are SGHRS and YFSETQ.

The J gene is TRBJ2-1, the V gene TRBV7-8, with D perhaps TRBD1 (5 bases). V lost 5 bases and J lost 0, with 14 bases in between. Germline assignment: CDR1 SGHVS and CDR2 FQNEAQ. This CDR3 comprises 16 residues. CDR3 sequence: CASSPRTPSSYNEQFF. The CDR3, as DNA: TGTGCCAGCAGCCCAAGGACACCGAGCTCCTACAATGAGCAGTTCTTC.

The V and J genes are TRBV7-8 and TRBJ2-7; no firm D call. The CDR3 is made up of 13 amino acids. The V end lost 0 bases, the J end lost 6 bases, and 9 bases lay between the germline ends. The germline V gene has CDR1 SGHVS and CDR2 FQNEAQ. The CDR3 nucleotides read TGTGCCAGCAGCTTAGCGCGAACGAGCGAGCAGTACTTC. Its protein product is CASSLARTSEQYF.

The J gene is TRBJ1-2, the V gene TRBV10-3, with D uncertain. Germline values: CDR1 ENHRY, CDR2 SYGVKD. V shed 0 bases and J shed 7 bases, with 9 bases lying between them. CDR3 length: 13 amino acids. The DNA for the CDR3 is TGTGCCATCAGTGAGTCTCCAGGCCGTGGCTACACCTTC. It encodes CAISESPGRGYTF.

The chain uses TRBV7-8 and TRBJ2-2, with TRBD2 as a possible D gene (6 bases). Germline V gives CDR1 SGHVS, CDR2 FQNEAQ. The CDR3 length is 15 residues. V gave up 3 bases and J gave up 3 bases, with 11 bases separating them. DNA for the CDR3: TGTGCCAGCAGCTTCCGGAGGGGTCACACCGGGGAGCTGTTTTTT. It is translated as CASSFRRGHTGELFF. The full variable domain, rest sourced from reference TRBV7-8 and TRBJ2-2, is GAGVSQSPRYKVAKRGQDVALRCDPISGHVSLFWYQQALGQGPEFLTYFQNEAQLDKSGLPSDRFFAERPEGSVSTLKIQRTQQEDSAVYLCASSFRRGHTGELFFGEGSRLTVL.

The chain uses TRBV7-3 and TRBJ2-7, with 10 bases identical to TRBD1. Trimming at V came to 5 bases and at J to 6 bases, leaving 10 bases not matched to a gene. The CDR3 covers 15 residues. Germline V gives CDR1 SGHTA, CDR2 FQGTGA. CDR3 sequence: CASSLVGQGSAEQYF. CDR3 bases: TGTGCCAGCAGCCTAGTGGGACAGGGGTCCGCCGAGCAGTACTTC. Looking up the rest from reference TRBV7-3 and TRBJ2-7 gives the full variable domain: GAGVSQTPSNKVTEKGKYVELRCDPISGHTALYWYRQSLGQGPEFLIYFQGTGAADDSGLPNDRFFAVRPEGSVSTLKIQRTERGDSAVYLCASSLVGQGSAEQYFGPGTRLTVT.

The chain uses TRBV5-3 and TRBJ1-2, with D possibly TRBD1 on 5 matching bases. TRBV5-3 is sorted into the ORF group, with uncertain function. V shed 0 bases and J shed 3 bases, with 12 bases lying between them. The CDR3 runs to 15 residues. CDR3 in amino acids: CARSLGQRRHYGYTF. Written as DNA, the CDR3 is TGTGCCAGAAGCTTGGGACAGCGACGTCACTATGGCTACACCTTC.

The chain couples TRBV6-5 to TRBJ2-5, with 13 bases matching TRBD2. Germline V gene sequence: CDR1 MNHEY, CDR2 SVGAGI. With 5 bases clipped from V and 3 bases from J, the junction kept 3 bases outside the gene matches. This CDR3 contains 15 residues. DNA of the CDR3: TGTGCCAGCAGTACAGGACTAGCGGGGGAAGAGACCCAGTACTTC. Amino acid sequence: CASSTGLAGEETQYF.

The CDR3 DNA follows: TGTGCCAGCAGTCCAGGGGACAGATACGAGCAGTACTTC. Protein product: CASSPGDRYEQYF. J is TRBJ2-7 and V is TRBV6-5; TRBD1 matches 7 bases. This CDR3 is 13 amino acids long. Germline CDR1 reads MNHEY; CDR2 reads SVGAGI. With V trimmed by 5 bases and J by 4 bases, 5 bases remained unmatched.

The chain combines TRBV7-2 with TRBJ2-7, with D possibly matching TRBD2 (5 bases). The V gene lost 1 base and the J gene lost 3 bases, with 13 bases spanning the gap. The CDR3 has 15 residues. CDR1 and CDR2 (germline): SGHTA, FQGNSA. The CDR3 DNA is TGTGCCAGCAGCTTAGGAGGTCTTAGCGTCTACGAGCAGTACTTC. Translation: CASSLGGLSVYEQYF.

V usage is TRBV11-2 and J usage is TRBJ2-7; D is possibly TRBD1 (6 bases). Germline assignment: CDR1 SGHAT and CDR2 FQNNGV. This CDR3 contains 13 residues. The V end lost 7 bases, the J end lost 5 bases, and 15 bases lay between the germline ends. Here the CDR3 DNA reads TGTGCCAGCAATGCGGACCAGGGGCACGAGCAGTACTTC. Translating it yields CASNADQGHEQYF. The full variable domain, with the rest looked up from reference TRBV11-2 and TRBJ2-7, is EAGVAQSPRYKIIEKRQSVAFWCNPISGHATLYWYQQILGQGPKLLIQFQNNGVVDDSQLPKDRFSAERLKGVDSTLKIQPAKLEDSAVYLCASNADQGHEQYFGPGTRLTVT.